The 3 T cell receptor beta chains below all came from one sample that was sequenced in a study of T cells in localized non-small cell lung cancer. TCRdb's copy holds only in-frame clones and misses some; the assay was immunoSEQ multiplex PCR. The sample consists of around 54,000 clones, 86% of them appearing once. The sample in question was peripheral blood, obtained before any cancer treatment. These receptors came from a male donor aged 60 or over with stage III squamous cell lung carcinoma.

The chain employs TRBV19 and TRBJ2-2; either TRBD1 or TRBD2 may supply D (5 bases each). Per germline, CDR1 LNHDA and CDR2 SQIVND (reference sequence). The V gene lost 1 base and the J gene lost 7 bases, with 13 bases spanning the gap. The CDR3 runs to 15 residues. CDR3 nucleotide sequence: TGTGCCAGTAGTATAGGGGGGACCCTTAGCGGGGAGCTGTTTTTT. This gives the protein CASSIGGTLSGELFF.

This chain's CDR3 is CASSFLTGRETQYF. CDR3 nucleotides: TGTGCCAGCAGCTTCCTAACAGGCAGGGAGACCCAGTACTTC. The chain uses TRBV7-9 and TRBJ2-5; D is possibly TRBD1 (5 bases). Trimming took off 3 bases at V and 5 bases at J, with 13 bases between the two ends. The germline gives CDR1 SEHNR, CDR2 FQNEAQ (reference sequence). The CDR3 has 14 amino acids.

The J gene is TRBJ2-3, the V gene TRBV29-1; D might be TRBD1 (5 bases). The CDR3 extends over 11 amino acids. Trimming shortened V by 7 bases and J by 6 bases, and 11 bases separated the two germline ends. The germline V gene encodes CDR1 SQVTM and CDR2 ANQGSEA. In nucleotides, the CDR3 is TGCAGCGGGAGACAGTCGGATACGCAGTATTTT. This encodes CSGRQSDTQYF.